The 25 T cell receptor beta chains in this list originate from one sample, sequenced in a study of cytomegalovirus exposure and HLA in healthy donors. The primer mix had 60 Vbeta and 13 Jbeta primers. The data were produced by immunoSEQ multiplex PCR, yet TCRdb's version contains in-frame clones alone and is incomplete. The sample has 120,000 or so clones, approximately 68% seen once; the top ten hold around 1.6%. Sequenced input: PBMCs. The source is a man aged 25 to 40 in good health and CMV-seropositive.

The genes are TRBV6-5 and TRBJ1-6, with a possible D match to TRBD1 (6 bases). Per germline, CDR1 MNHEY and CDR2 SVGAGI. The CDR3 totals 15 residues. Trimming cost V 5 bases and J 5 bases, with 13 bases left between them. CDR3 in amino acids: CASSPRAGDNSPLHF. In DNA form, the CDR3 reads TGTGCCAGCAGTCCCCGGGCAGGGGATAATTCACCCCTCCACTTT.

This clone appeared once. The rearrangement links TRBV5-6 to TRBJ1-2; possibly TRBD1 for D (5 bases). From germline, CDR1 is SGHDT and CDR2 YYEEEE. The CDR3 is made up of 13 amino acids. V lost 4 bases and J lost 3, with 10 bases in between. The CDR3 DNA follows: TGTGCCAGCAGCCCAGACAGTCACTATGGCTACACCTTC. Protein sequence: CASSPDSHYGYTF. Full variable domain (rest looked up from reference TRBV5-6 and TRBJ1-2): DAGVTQSPTHLIKTRGQQVTLRCSPKSGHDTVSWYQQALGQGPQFIFQYYEEEERQRGNFPDRFSGHQFPNYSSELNVNALLLGDSALYLCASSPDSHYGYTFGSGTRLTVV.

On this clone itself: At one end, the junction sequence differs from germline, possibly due to a read error. This chain links TRBV2 with TRBJ1-3; 9 bases match TRBD1. Germline V gene data show CDR1 as SNHLY and CDR2 as FYNNEI. CDR3 length equals 17 residues. DNA for the CDR3: TGTGCCGGCAGTCCCGTATTACAGGGGGCCCTTGGAAACACCATATATTTT. This gives the protein CAGSPVLQGALGNTIYF.

The V and J genes are TRBV4-1 and TRBJ2-3; no reliable D call. The CDR3 covers 16 residues. V lost 0 bases to trimming and J lost 4 bases, with 14 bases between them. Germline CDR1 is MGHRA and CDR2 is YSYEKL. The CDR3 DNA reads TGCGCCAGCAGCCAAGATTGGCGGTACAATTCAGATACGCAGTATTTT. It translates to CASSQDWRYNSDTQYF.

J is TRBJ2-3 and V is TRBV10-3; weak D call: TRBD2 (6 bases). V was trimmed by 0 bases and J by 6 bases, leaving 16 bases between them. The CDR3 extends over 16 amino acids. Germline V lookup: CDR1 ENHRY, CDR2 SYGVKD. DNA for the CDR3: TGTGCCATCAGTGAGTCCTCGGGAGCAAAGCAGGATACGCAGTATTTT. Protein sequence: CAISESSGAKQDTQYF.

V gene TRBV6-5 combines with J gene TRBJ2-7; D gene unclear. V gave up 7 bases and J gave up 6 bases, with 13 bases separating them. The CDR3 totals 12 residues. In germline, CDR1 is MNHEY, CDR2 SVGAGI. The CDR3 loop reads CASTRGRGEQYF. In DNA, the CDR3 is TGTGCCAGCACCCGAGGCAGAGGCGAGCAGTACTTC.

The V gene is TRBV5-5, the J gene TRBJ2-3; 10 bases match TRBD2. CDR1 and CDR2 from the germline V gene are SGHKS and YYEKEE (reference sequence). Germline trimming cut 2 bases from V and 9 bases from J; bases unmatched to any gene: 9. The CDR3 sequence is 15 residues long. As DNA, the CDR3 is TGTGCCAGCAGCTTACTAGCGGGACAGGCAGGGACGCAGTATTTT. This sequence encodes CASSLLAGQAGTQYF.

The table lists this clone with a count of one. The chain is built from TRBV5-4 and TRBJ2-3, with 7 bases matching TRBD2. CDR1 is SGHNT and CDR2 is YYREEE in the germline V gene (reference sequence). V lost 0 bases and J lost 0; bases outside the gene matches: 4. The CDR3 totals 16 residues. For the CDR3, the DNA is TGTGCCAGCAGCTTGGGAGCTAGCGGTAGCACAGATACGCAGTATTTT. Translation gives CASSLGASGSTDTQYF. Drawing the rest from reference TRBV5-4 and TRBJ2-3, the complete variable domain is ETGVTQSPTHLIKTRGQQVTLRCSSQSGHNTVSWYQQALGQGPQFIFQYYREEENGRGNFPPRFSGLQFPNYSSELNVNALELDDSALYLCASSLGASGSTDTQYFGPGTRLTVL.

Of note for this clone: An end of the junction does not agree with germline; a read error may underlie this. This same CDR3 is encoded by further DNA sequences in the sample. The chain has TRBV7-9 and TRBJ1-2; D is unresolved. The CDR3 has 14 residues. The germline gives CDR1 SEHNR, CDR2 FQNEAQ (reference sequence). CDR3 nucleotide sequence: TGTGCCAGCAGCTTTCCCGGGATAGGCTATGGGTACACCTTC. It is translated as CASSFPGIGYGYTF.

This chain uses TRBV27 with TRBJ2-1; 10 nucleotides match TRBD2. V was clipped by 5 bases and J by 0 bases; unmatched bases: 10. Germline CDR1 MNHEY, CDR2 SMNVEV (reference sequence). The CDR3 has 18 amino acids. CDR3 residues: CASSPDPIAGGSYNEQFF. The CDR3 DNA reads as TGTGCCAGCAGTCCGGACCCCATAGCGGGAGGCTCCTACAATGAGCAGTTCTTC.

This rearrangement joins TRBV7-9 to TRBJ2-3, with 10 bases lining up with TRBD2. Germline CDR1 is SEHNR and CDR2 is FQNEAQ (reference sequence). J gave up 3 bases and V 2 bases, and 11 bases lay outside the gene matches. This CDR3 comprises 18 residues. The CDR3 spells CASSLWESGRARTDTQYF. The CDR3 region has the DNA TGTGCCAGCAGCTTATGGGAAAGCGGGAGGGCCCGGACAGATACGCAGTATTTT.

The V and J genes are TRBV7-2 and TRBJ1-1; no definite D call. The CDR3 runs 13 residues. Trimming pared 2 bases from V and 1 base from J, leaving 5 bases between. In germline, CDR1 is SGHTA, CDR2 FQGNSA. In DNA form, the CDR3 reads TGTGCCAGCAGCTTATGGGCGAACACTGAAGCTTTCTTT. Translation gives CASSLWANTEAFF.

In the case of this clone: This CDR3 is also generated by other DNA sequences in the sample. V and J are TRBV7-9 and TRBJ2-3, with 7 positions matching TRBD2. The CDR3 covers 16 residues. V lost 5 bases, J lost 2 bases, and 10 bases stayed unmatched. Per the germline V gene, CDR1 is SEHNR and CDR2 is FQNEAQ (reference sequence). The CDR3 here is CASSRGASGFTDTQYF. The CDR3 region has the DNA TGTGCCAGCAGCCGCGGGGCTAGCGGATTCACAGATACGCAGTATTTT.

This clone was observed a handful of times. The chain links TRBV7-8 to TRBJ2-5; the match to TRBD2 covers 11 bases. Germline CDR1 SGHVS, CDR2 FQNEAQ. J lost 5 bases, V lost 5 bases, and 7 bases had no gene match. This CDR3 is 15 amino acids long. CDR3 amino acids: CASSTSGSPGETQYF. CDR3 nucleotide sequence: TGTGCCAGCAGCACTAGCGGGAGCCCAGGGGAGACCCAGTACTTC. Full variable domain (rest looked up from reference TRBV7-8 and TRBJ2-5): GAGVSQSPRYKVAKRGQDVALRCDPISGHVSLFWYQQALGQGPEFLTYFQNEAQLDKSGLPSDRFFAERPEGSVSTLKIQRTQQEDSAVYLCASSTSGSPGETQYFGPGTRLLVL.

The chain links TRBV5-1 to TRBJ1-1, with 7 bases lining up with TRBD1. The CDR3 loop spans 14 amino acids. V dropped 7 bases and J dropped 4; count of bases not matched to a gene: 10. Germline assignment: CDR1 SGHRS and CDR2 YFSETQ. The CDR3 loop reads CASRSHDRATEAFF. DNA of the CDR3: TGCGCCAGCCGCTCCCACGACAGGGCCACTGAAGCTTTCTTT.

This clone has just a few counts. This chain links TRBV30 with TRBJ1-4; D possibly corresponds to TRBD1 (5 bases). Germline CDR1 reads GTSNPN; CDR2 reads SVGIG (reference sequence). The CDR3 has 13 residues. Trimming took off 3 bases at V and 5 bases at J, with 10 bases between the two ends. The CDR3 DNA sequence: TGTGCCTGGAGCCAGGGATTAAATGAAAAACTGTTTTTT. This codes for CAWSQGLNEKLFF.

The genes are TRBV5-4 and TRBJ2-1; 12 positions match TRBD2. This CDR3 region has 17 residues. J lost 7 bases, V lost 4 bases, and 12 bases had no gene match. Germline V gene data show CDR1 as SGHNT and CDR2 as YYREEE (reference sequence). CDR3 nucleotide sequence: TGTGCCAGCAGCCTAGTAGGAACTAGCGGGAGGTGGAATGAGCAGTTCTTC. Its protein is CASSLVGTSGRWNEQFF.

This clone was observed a few times. V and J are TRBV6-1 and TRBJ1-2; perhaps TRBD1 as D (5 bases). The CDR3 is 14 residues long. From germline, CDR1 is MNHNS and CDR2 SASEGT. Trimming stripped 6 bases from V and 2 bases from J, with 13 bases between. The CDR3: CASREPGLNYGYTF. In nucleotides, the CDR3 is TGTGCCAGCAGAGAGCCAGGGCTAAACTATGGCTACACCTTC.

V is TRBV4-3 and J is TRBJ1-2, with 8 bases matching TRBD1. Germline V gene data show CDR1 as LGHNA and CDR2 as YSLEER. Trimming removed 4 bases from V and 2 bases from J; junction bases left unmatched: 3. This CDR3 spans 14 amino acids. CDR3 residues: CASSPRQGNYGYTF. Written as DNA, the CDR3 is TGCGCCAGCAGCCCTAGACAGGGGAACTATGGCTACACCTTC.

The chain couples TRBV28 to TRBJ1-5, with 9 nucleotides matching TRBD1. V was clipped by 5 bases and J by 6 bases; unmatched bases: 5. The CDR3 has 14 residues. CDR1 is MDHEN, CDR2 SYDVKM, per germline. CDR3: CASSPGTGSQPQHF. The DNA of the CDR3 is TGTGCCAGCAGTCCCGGGACAGGGAGTCAGCCCCAGCATTTT.

The rearrangement links TRBV2 to TRBJ1-1; D might be TRBD1 (5 bases). Germline V gives CDR1 SNHLY, CDR2 FYNNEI. Trimming shortened V by 5 bases and J by 1 base, and 14 bases separated the two germline ends. The CDR3 extends over 15 amino acids. CDR3 coding DNA: TGTGCCAGCAGTCCCGATGCAGGGAAGAACACTGAAGCTTTCTTT. As protein: CASSPDAGKNTEAFF.

This rearrangement joins TRBV5-1 to TRBJ2-3, with TRBD1 as a possible D gene (6 bases). Trimming took 2 bases from V and 3 from J, leaving 7 bases between them. The length of the CDR3 is 13 residues. CDR1 and CDR2 from the germline V gene are SGHRS and YFSETQ. CDR3 sequence (DNA): TGCGCCAGCAGCTTTCAGGGGACAGATACGCAGTATTTT. This gives the protein CASSFQGTDTQYF.

This sequence joins TRBV27 and TRBJ2-7, with 9 nucleotides matching TRBD2. Per germline, CDR1 MNHEY and CDR2 SMNVEV (reference sequence). The V segment lost 2 bases and the J segment 4 bases; nucleotides outside the gene matches: 12. This CDR3 has 17 residues. In DNA, the CDR3 is TGTGCCAGCAGTTTAACTGCCGGGACTAGCAGGAATTACGAGCAGTACTTC. Residues: CASSLTAGTSRNYEQYF.

J is TRBJ2-2 and V is TRBV7-9; 9 bases are a match to TRBD2. V dropped 3 bases and J dropped 7; count of bases not matched to a gene: 6. Germline CDR1 reads SEHNR; CDR2 reads FQNEAQ (reference sequence). CDR3 length equals 15 residues. For the CDR3, the DNA is TGTGCCAGCAGCTTCTCGGCGGGAGGGCTCGGGGAGCTGTTTTTT. It specifies CASSFSAGGLGELFF.

This clone has only a few counts. This rearrangement joins TRBV19 to TRBJ2-5; D gene ambiguous. Per germline, CDR1 LNHDA and CDR2 SQIVND (reference sequence). CDR3 length: 13 residues. Trimming took 2 bases from V and 2 from J, leaving 6 bases between them. In DNA, the CDR3 is TGTGCCAGTAGTATAACCAGGCAAGAGACCCAGTACTTC. Translation gives CASSITRQETQYF.